This T cell receptor beta chain was sequenced in a study of cytotoxic CD8 clonotypes in ibrutinib-treated CLL. Background on the study: Timing of response sample collection was a median approximately twelve months after treatment start, with a range of 6 to 36. Average yields of roughly 260,000 productive templates and 94,082 productive rearrangements characterized the samples.

Depths of 1 in 200,000 to 1 in 1 million T cells were the sequencing target. Only in-frame clones appear in the TCRdb table, and some are missing; sequencing was by immunoSEQ multiplex PCR. The repertoire holds 110,000 to 150,000 clones, with about 70% as singletons. For this clone: No antigen is known for it.

Germline CDR1 reads SGHNT; CDR2 reads YENEEA. There are 12 residues in the CDR3. Trimming took off 3 bases at V and 7 bases at J, with 7 bases between the two ends. Points from the study as a whole: Public clonotypes were uncommon and contracted or stayed stable on treatment.

V is TRBV11-3 and J is TRBJ2-1; unclear D gene. Specimen: PBMCs, collected after 24 months of ibrutinib treatment. The sequence was obtained from a human donor with chronic lymphocytic leukemia. As DNA, the CDR3 is TGTGCCAGCAGCTTCCGTGGGAATGAGCAGTTCTTC. It codes for CASSFRGNEQFF.